Described below is a single TCR beta chain sequence and its context. The data were obtained in a study of blood T cell repertoires in COVID-19. Overall study context: The samples span acute and convalescent COVID-19 from the United States, Italy and Spain. PBMCs, B-cell-depleted T cells, or T cells were the source of the cDNA or gDNA that made up the material.

The length of the CDR3 is 11 residues. V lost 4 bases and J lost 7, with 7 bases in between. Germline CDR1 LGHDT, CDR2 YNNKEL (reference sequence). Methods used by the authors: Estimates of nucleated cell counts were drawn from the amplification of reference gene primers. The data were produced by immunoSEQ multiplex PCR, yet TCRdb's version contains in-frame clones alone and is incomplete. The D gene and trimming were derived from the DNA, and the V and J assignments and clone size from that table. The table shows about 34,000 clones, with about 91% occurring only once. This clonotype was sampled from a woman aged 80 or over with acute or convalescent COVID-19. This chain connects TRBV3-1 (or the pseudogene TRBV3-2) to TRBJ1-1; D uncertain. Sequencing used peripheral blood. DNA for the CDR3: TGTGCCAGCAGCCGAGGGCTTGAAGCTTTCTTT. This translates into CASSRGLEAFF.